Below, 20 T cell receptor beta chains from the same sample are listed, as sequenced in a study of PD-L1 blockade in urothelial cancer. Assay: immunoSEQ multiplex PCR; the TCRdb copy retains only in-frame clones and omits some. The table has tens of thousands of clones, roughly 76% seen once. This sample's time point: pretreatment peripheral blood. The sequences come from PBMCs, collected around atezolizumab (anti-PD-L1) treatment. The receptors originated from a man aged 65 to 79 with urothelial cancer.

This CDR3 reads CASSLVPTGNTEAFF. The CDR3 DNA follows: TGTGCCAGCAGCCTAGTGCCCACAGGGAACACTGAAGCTTTCTTT. The chain employs TRBV6-1 and TRBJ1-1, with D possibly TRBD1 on 5 matching bases. This CDR3 region has 15 residues. The germline V and J ends were trimmed by 6 bases and 1 base, with 15 bases remaining between them. Germline V lookup: CDR1 MNHNS, CDR2 SASEGT.

The sample holds one count of this clone. The same CDR3 arises from other DNA sequences in this sample as well. This chain connects TRBV19 to TRBJ1-5; a weak D match, TRBD1 (5 bases). The ends were cut back, 2 bases at V and 7 bases at J, with 9 bases in the middle. This CDR3 comprises 13 residues. Germline loops: CDR1 LNHDA, CDR2 SQIVND (reference sequence). The CDR3 DNA is TGTGCCAGTAGTATACAGGGAAGGCAGCCCCAGCATTTT. As protein: CASSIQGRQPQHF.

The chain has TRBV12-5 and TRBJ1-6; no reliable D call. CDR1 LGHNT and CDR2 FRNRAP come from the germline V gene. This CDR3 is 15 amino acids long. V gave up 2 bases and J gave up 2 bases, with 7 bases separating them. The CDR3 region has the DNA TGTGCTAGTGGTTTGACAGATACCTATAATTCACCCCTCCACTTT. Translation gives CASGLTDTYNSPLHF. Full variable domain (rest looked up from reference TRBV12-5 and TRBJ1-6): DARVTQTPRHKVTEMGQEVTMRCQPILGHNTVFWYRQTMMQGLELLAYFRNRAPLDDSGMPKDRFSAEMPDATLATLKIQPSEPRDSAVYFCASGLTDTYNSPLHFGNGTRLTVT.

The chain recombines TRBV6-1 with TRBJ2-7; 9 bases line up with TRBD2. This CDR3 has 15 amino acids. Trimming took 5 bases from V and 7 from J; bases not matched to a gene: 12. CDR1 and CDR2 (germline): MNHNS, SASEGT. CDR3: CASSSTGLAIGEQYF. The CDR3 DNA reads as TGTGCCAGCAGTTCTACCGGACTAGCGATCGGGGAGCAGTACTTC.

This clone was seen a few times. V gene TRBV5-1 combines with J gene TRBJ2-3; D is possibly TRBD2 (5 bases). Trimming removed 0 bases at V and 4 bases at J, with 9 bases between. The CDR3 covers 14 residues. Germline V lookup: CDR1 SGHRS, CDR2 YFSETQ. CDR3 amino acids: CASSLGTFADTQYF. The CDR3 nucleotides are TGCGCCAGCAGCTTGGGGACTTTTGCAGATACGCAGTATTTT.

The rearrangement links TRBV5-1 to TRBJ2-5; 8 bases agree with TRBD1. Germline trimming cut 4 bases from V and 4 bases from J; bases unmatched to any gene: 3. CDR1 and CDR2 from the germline V gene are SGHRS and YFSETQ. This CDR3 region has 13 residues. The CDR3 bases are TGCGCCAGCAGCCAGGGGGCGGGAGAGACCCAGTACTTC. Translation: CASSQGAGETQYF.

This rearrangement joins TRBV5-1 to TRBJ2-1; the match to TRBD2 covers 8 bases. Germline CDR1 reads SGHRS; CDR2 reads YFSETQ. V lost 4 bases and J lost 4; bases outside the gene matches: 10. CDR3 length: 16 amino acids. CDR3 sequence (DNA): TGCGCCAGCAGCCCCCCATTAGCTAGCGGGTACAATGAGCAGTTCTTC. It codes for CASSPPLASGYNEQFF.

The CDR3 coding sequence is TGTGCCAGCAGCCAGGGGGGGACAGGGGGAAACATTCAGTACTTC. This gives the protein CASSQGGTGGNIQYF. This sequence joins TRBV7-3 and TRBJ2-4; 11 bases are a match to TRBD1. V lost 5 bases, J lost 6 bases, and 6 bases stayed unmatched. The CDR3 loop spans 15 amino acids. The germline CDR1 and CDR2 sequences are SGHTA and FQGTGA.

The chain employs TRBV5-4 and TRBJ1-3; TRBD1 might be the D (5 bases). From germline, CDR1 is SGHNT and CDR2 YYREEE (reference sequence). Trimming took off 0 bases at V and 2 bases at J, with 6 bases between the two ends. The CDR3 runs 14 residues. CDR3 region: CASSLAGAGNTIYF. Here the CDR3 DNA reads TGTGCCAGCAGCTTGGCGGGGGCTGGAAACACCATATATTTT.

This chain uses TRBV9 with TRBJ2-2, with 7 bases matching TRBD2. The CDR3 contains 15 residues. Per the germline V gene, CDR1 is SGDLS and CDR2 is YYNGEE. After removal of 0 bases from V and 7 bases from J, the junction contained 6 bases not matched to a gene. Here the CDR3 reads CASSVVERGGGELFF. CDR3 in DNA: TGTGCCAGCAGCGTAGTGGAGCGGGGAGGCGGGGAGCTGTTTTTT.

J is TRBJ2-5 and V is TRBV30; TRBD2 matches 9 bases. Germline V lookup: CDR1 GTSNPN, CDR2 SVGIG (reference sequence). J was trimmed by 3 bases and V by 2 bases; bases with no gene match: 1. CDR3 length equals 13 residues. CDR3 sequence reads: CAWSSGRKETQYF. The CDR3 DNA reads as TGTGCCTGGAGTAGCGGGAGGAAAGAGACCCAGTACTTC.

V and J are TRBV4-3 and TRBJ2-7; 11 bases fit TRBD1. V lost 5 bases, J lost 2 bases, and 5 bases stayed unmatched. CDR3 length: 15 residues. Germline CDR1 is LGHNA and CDR2 is YSLEER. Written as DNA, the CDR3 is TGCGCCAGCAGCATAAGGACAGGGGGCCCCTACGAGCAGTACTTC. Its translation is CASSIRTGGPYEQYF.

This clone was counted a single time. The chain has TRBV5-4 and TRBJ2-7, with 9 nucleotides matching TRBD1. This CDR3 has 14 amino acids. The V segment lost 4 bases and the J segment 6 bases; nucleotides outside the gene matches: 8. The germline V gene has CDR1 SGHNT and CDR2 YYREEE (reference sequence). This CDR3 reads CASSRDRVSLEQYF. CDR3 coding DNA: TGTGCCAGCAGCCGGGACAGGGTTTCTCTCGAGCAGTACTTC.

CDR3 DNA sequence: TGTGCCAGCAGCGTAGATCCTAGCGCCAATGAGCAGTTCTTC. This codes for CASSVDPSANEQFF. This chain links TRBV9 with TRBJ2-1; a weak D match, TRBD2 (6 bases). Trimming took 0 bases from V and 6 from J, leaving 10 bases between them. Germline assignment: CDR1 SGDLS and CDR2 YYNGEE. This CDR3 has 14 residues. Looking up the rest from reference TRBV9 and TRBJ2-1 gives the full variable domain: DSGVTQTPKHLITATGQRVTLRCSPRSGDLSVYWYQQSLDQGLQFLIQYYNGEERAKGNILERFSAQQFPDLHSELNLSSLELGDSALYFCASSVDPSANEQFFGPGTRLTVL.

The V and J genes are TRBV11-2 and TRBJ2-7; 9 positions match TRBD1. The CDR3 covers 15 residues. From germline, CDR1 is SGHAT and CDR2 FQNNGV. Unmatched junction bases numbered 11, after V lost 6 bases and J lost 5 bases. This chain's CDR3 is CASRFRTGELDEQYF. The CDR3 DNA follows: TGTGCCAGCAGGTTTAGGACAGGGGAACTAGACGAGCAGTACTTC. The whole variable domain, remainder taken from reference TRBV11-2 and TRBJ2-7, is EAGVAQSPRYKIIEKRQSVAFWCNPISGHATLYWYQQILGQGPKLLIQFQNNGVVDDSQLPKDRFSAERLKGVDSTLKIQPAKLEDSAVYLCASRFRTGELDEQYFGPGTRLTVT.

V gene TRBV4-1 combines with J gene TRBJ1-1; D is possibly TRBD1 (5 bases). V was trimmed by 5 bases and J by 4 bases, leaving 23 bases between them. The CDR3 spans 17 residues. Germline V gene sequence: CDR1 MGHRA, CDR2 YSYEKL. CDR3 protein: CASSALSGDWQGTEAFF. CDR3 in DNA: TGCGCCAGCAGCGCACTCAGTGGGGACTGGCAGGGCACTGAAGCTTTCTTT.

Worth noting for this clone: The junction shows a germline mismatch at one end, possibly a read error. This chain joins TRBV2 and TRBJ1-3, with 7 bases fitting TRBD1. Germline values: CDR1 SNHLY, CDR2 FYNNEI. The CDR3 is 12 amino acids. The CDR3 DNA sequence: TGTGCCAGCAGTCAGTCAAACCGGGACAGAGGTTTT. Amino acids: CASSQSNRDRGF.

The chain employs TRBV21-1 and TRBJ2-7; the DNA was not used to check the table's D call, TRBD2. TRBV21-1 is reported as a pseudogene. The CDR3 is made up of 16 amino acids. The CDR3, as DNA: TGTGCCAGCATCACCGCCTCCGGGGGGGACTCCTACGAGCAGTACTTC. Its protein product is CASITASGGDSYEQYF.

This clone has just a few counts. The CDR3 spells CASSEQGFGYTF. The CDR3 nucleotides read TGTGCCAGCAGTGAACAGGGATTTGGCTACACCTTC. V gene TRBV25-1 combines with J gene TRBJ1-2, with TRBD1 as a possible D gene (5 bases). The germline V gene encodes CDR1 MGHDK and CDR2 SYGVNS. The V and J ends lost 2 bases and 7 bases respectively, with 8 bases between them. The CDR3 covers 12 residues.

The rearrangement uses TRBV9 and TRBJ1-1; no definite D call. The V and J ends lost 6 bases and 3 bases respectively, with 15 bases between them. Germline values: CDR1 SGDLS, CDR2 YYNGEE. The CDR3 is 14 residues long. CDR3 amino acids: CASTPSGFDTEAFF. As DNA, the CDR3 is TGTGCCAGCACCCCCTCGGGGTTCGACACTGAAGCTTTCTTT. Complete variable domain (other parts from reference TRBV9 and TRBJ1-1): DSGVTQTPKHLITATGQRVTLRCSPRSGDLSVYWYQQSLDQGLQFLIQYYNGEERAKGNILERFSAQQFPDLHSELNLSSLELGDSALYFCASTPSGFDTEAFFGQGTRLTVV.